The 4 T cell receptor beta chains presented below share a single source sample, sequenced in a study of blood T cell repertoires in COVID-19. The table came from immunoSEQ multiplex PCR; TCRdb's copy has only in-frame clones and leaves some out. This sample has 50,000 to 75,000 clones; 88% occur once, and the top ten carry about a fifth. Specimen: peripheral blood. Receptors originate from a woman aged 50 to 60 with active or convalescent COVID-19.

Worth noting for this clone: This sample also contains other DNA sequences that code for the same CDR3. This sequence joins TRBV5-1 and TRBJ2-7, with D tentatively TRBD2 (6 bases). The V gene lost 2 bases and the J gene lost 2 bases, with 11 bases spanning the gap. From germline, CDR1 is SGHRS and CDR2 YFSETQ. The length of the CDR3 is 14 residues. CDR3 residues: CASSLAGGAYEQYF. The CDR3 nucleotides are TGCGCCAGCAGCTTAGCGGGTGGGGCCTACGAGCAGTACTTC. Looking up the rest from reference TRBV5-1 and TRBJ2-7 gives the full variable domain: KAGVTQTPRYLIKTRGQQVTLSCSPISGHRSVSWYQQTPGQGLQFLFEYFSETQRNKGNFPGRFSGRQFSNSRSEMNVSTLELGDSALYLCASSLAGGAYEQYFGPGTRLTVT.

The CDR3 region is CASKRANNSPLHF. CDR3 sequence (DNA): TGTGCCAGCAAGCGTGCCAACAATTCACCCCTCCACTTT. V gene TRBV6-5 combines with J gene TRBJ1-6, with D hard to call. In germline, CDR1 is MNHEY, CDR2 SVGAGI. Trimming took off 7 bases at V and 7 bases at J, with 11 bases between the two ends. CDR3 length equals 13 residues.

The chain has TRBV5-5 and TRBJ1-3; D is perhaps TRBD1 (5 bases). V lost 0 bases and J 4 bases, leaving 8 bases between the germline ends. The CDR3 loop spans 14 amino acids. The germline V gene has CDR1 SGHKS and CDR2 YYEKEE (reference sequence). The CDR3 DNA reads TGTGCCAGCAGCTTGGGACAGCCAGGAAACACCATATATTTT. Translated: CASSLGQPGNTIYF. The variable domain in full, with the rest retrieved from reference TRBV5-5 and TRBJ1-3, is DAGVTQSPTHLIKTRGQQVTLRCSPISGHKSVSWYQQVLGQGPQFIFQYYEKEERGRGNFPDRFSARQFPNYSSELNVNALLLGDSALYLCASSLGQPGNTIYFGEGSWLTVV.

This clone appeared once. The rearrangement uses TRBV6-9 and TRBJ1-2, with 8 bases aligning to TRBD1. The CDR3 totals 14 residues. With 6 bases clipped from V and 5 bases from J, the junction kept 8 bases outside the gene matches. Germline loops: CDR1 MNHGY, CDR2 SVAAGI. CDR3 nucleotides: TGTGCCAGCAGCACGCTCAGGGGGCGGTATGGCTACACCTTC. This sequence encodes CASSTLRGRYGYTF.